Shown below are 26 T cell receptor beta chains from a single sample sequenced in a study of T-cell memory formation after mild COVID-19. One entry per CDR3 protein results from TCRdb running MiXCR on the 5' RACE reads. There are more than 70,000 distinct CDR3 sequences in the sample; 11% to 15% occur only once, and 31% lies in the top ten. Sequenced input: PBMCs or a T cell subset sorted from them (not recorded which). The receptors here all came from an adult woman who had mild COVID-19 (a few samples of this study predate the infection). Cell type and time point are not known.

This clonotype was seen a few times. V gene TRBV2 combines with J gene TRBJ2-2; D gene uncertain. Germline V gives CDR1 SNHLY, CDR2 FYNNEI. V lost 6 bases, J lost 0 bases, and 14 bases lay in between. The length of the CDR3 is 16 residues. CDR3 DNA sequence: TGTGCCAGCAGCTCCCGACTTCTCGCGAACACCGGGGAGCTGTTTTTT. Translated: CASSSRLLANTGELFF.

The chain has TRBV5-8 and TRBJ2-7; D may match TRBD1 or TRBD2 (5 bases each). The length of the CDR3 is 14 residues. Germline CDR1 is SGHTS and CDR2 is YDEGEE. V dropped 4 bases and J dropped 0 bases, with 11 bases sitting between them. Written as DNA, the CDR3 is TGTGCCAGCAGCCCTACCGGGGCCTCCTACGAGCAGTACTTC. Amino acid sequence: CASSPTGASYEQYF.

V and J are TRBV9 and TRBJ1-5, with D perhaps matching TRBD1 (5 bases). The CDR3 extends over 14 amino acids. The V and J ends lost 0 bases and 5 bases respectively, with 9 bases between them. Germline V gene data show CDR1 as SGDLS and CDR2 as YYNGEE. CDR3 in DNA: TGTGCCAGCAGCGTAGCGTCGGGGGATCAGCCCCAGCATTTT. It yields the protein CASSVASGDQPQHF. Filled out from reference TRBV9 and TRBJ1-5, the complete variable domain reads DSGVTQTPKHLITATGQRVTLRCSPRSGDLSVYWYQQSLDQGLQFLIQYYNGEERAKGNILERFSAQQFPDLHSELNLSSLELGDSALYFCASSVASGDQPQHFGDGTRLSIL.

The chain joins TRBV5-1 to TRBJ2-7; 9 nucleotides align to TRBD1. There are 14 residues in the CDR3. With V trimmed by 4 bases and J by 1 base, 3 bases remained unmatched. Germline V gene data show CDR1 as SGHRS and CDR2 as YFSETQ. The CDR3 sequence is CASSVGQGSYEQYF. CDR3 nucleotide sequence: TGCGCCAGCAGCGTGGGACAGGGTTCCTACGAGCAGTACTTC.

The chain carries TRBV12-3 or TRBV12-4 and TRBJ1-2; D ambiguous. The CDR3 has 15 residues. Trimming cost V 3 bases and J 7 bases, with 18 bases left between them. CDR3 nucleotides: TGTGCCAGCAGTTTTCAATCGGCAGGCCCCGCTGGCTACACCTTC. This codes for CASSFQSAGPAGYTF.

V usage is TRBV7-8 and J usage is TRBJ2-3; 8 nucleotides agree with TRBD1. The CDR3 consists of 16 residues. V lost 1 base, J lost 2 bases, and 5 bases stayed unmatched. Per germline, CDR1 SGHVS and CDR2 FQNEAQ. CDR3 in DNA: TGTGCCAGCAGCTTAGGGACAGGGCCACACACAGATACGCAGTATTTT. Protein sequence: CASSLGTGPHTDTQYF.

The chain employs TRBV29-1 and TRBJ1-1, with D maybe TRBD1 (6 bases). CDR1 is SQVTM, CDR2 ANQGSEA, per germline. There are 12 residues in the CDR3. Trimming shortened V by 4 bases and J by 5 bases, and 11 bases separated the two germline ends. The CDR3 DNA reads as TGCAGCGTTGTACAGGGAGGTACTGAAGCTTTCTTT. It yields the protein CSVVQGGTEAFF.

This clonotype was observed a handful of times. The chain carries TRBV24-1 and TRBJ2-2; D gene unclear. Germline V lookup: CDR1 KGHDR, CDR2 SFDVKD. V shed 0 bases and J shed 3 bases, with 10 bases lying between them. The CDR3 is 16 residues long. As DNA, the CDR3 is TGTGCCACCAGTGATTTGCTGACATGGGACACCGGGGAGCTGTTTTTT. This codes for CATSDLLTWDTGELFF.

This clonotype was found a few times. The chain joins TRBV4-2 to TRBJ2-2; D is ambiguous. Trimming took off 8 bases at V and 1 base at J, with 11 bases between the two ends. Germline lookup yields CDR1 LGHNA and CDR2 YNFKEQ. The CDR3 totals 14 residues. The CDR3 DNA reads TGTGCCAGCGAGGAACATCTGAACACCGGGGAGCTGTTTTTT. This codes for CASEEHLNTGELFF.

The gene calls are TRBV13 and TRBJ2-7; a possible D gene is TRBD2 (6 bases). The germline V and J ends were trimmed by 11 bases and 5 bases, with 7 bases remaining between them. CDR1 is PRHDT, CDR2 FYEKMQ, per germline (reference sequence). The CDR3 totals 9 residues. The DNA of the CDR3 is TGTGCCTGCGGGGACGAGCAGTACTTC. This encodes CACGDEQYF. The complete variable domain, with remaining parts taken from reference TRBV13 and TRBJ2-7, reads AAGVIQSPRHLIKEKRETATLKCYPIPRHDTVYWYQQGPGQDPQFLISFYEKMQSDKGSIPDRFSAQQFSDYHSELNMSSLELGDSALYFCACGDEQYFGPGTRLTVT.

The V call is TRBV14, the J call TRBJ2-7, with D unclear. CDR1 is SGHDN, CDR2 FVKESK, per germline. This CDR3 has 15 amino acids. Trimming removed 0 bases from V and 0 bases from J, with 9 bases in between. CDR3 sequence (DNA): TGTGCCAGCAGCCAAGATTGGACGAGCTCCTACGAGCAGTACTTC. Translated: CASSQDWTSSYEQYF.

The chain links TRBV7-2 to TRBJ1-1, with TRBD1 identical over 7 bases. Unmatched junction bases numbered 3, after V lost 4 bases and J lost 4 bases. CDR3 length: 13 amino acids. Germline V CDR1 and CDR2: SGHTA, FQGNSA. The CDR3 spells CASSYRQGTEAFF. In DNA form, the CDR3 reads TGTGCCAGCAGCTACCGACAGGGCACTGAAGCTTTCTTT.

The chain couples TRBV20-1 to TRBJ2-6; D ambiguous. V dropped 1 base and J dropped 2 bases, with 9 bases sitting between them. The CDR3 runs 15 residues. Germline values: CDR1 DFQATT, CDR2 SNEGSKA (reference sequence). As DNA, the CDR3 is TGCAGTGCTAGAGTGTTAGGTCCTGGGGCCAACGTCCTGACTTTC. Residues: CSARVLGPGANVLTF.

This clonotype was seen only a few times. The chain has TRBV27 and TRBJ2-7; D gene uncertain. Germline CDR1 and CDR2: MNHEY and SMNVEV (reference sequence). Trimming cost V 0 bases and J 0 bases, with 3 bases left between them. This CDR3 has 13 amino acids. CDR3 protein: CASSLSNSYEQYF. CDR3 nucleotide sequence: TGTGCCAGCAGTTTATCGAACTCCTACGAGCAGTACTTC.

For the CDR3, the DNA is TGTGCCAGCAGCTACTTTTGGGACGGGACTTCCTACGAGCAGTACTTC. Translated: CASSYFWDGTSYEQYF. This chain joins TRBV3-1 and TRBJ2-7, with a weak D call TRBD2 (6 bases). CDR1 and CDR2 from the germline V gene are LGHDT and YNNKEL (reference sequence). V lost 5 bases to trimming and J lost 1 base, with 18 bases between them. The CDR3 consists of 16 residues.

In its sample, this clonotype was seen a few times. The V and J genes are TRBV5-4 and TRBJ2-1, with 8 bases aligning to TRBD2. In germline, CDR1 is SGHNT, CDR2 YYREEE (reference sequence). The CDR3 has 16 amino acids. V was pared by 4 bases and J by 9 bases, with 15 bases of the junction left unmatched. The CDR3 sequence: CASSTPTSAGIGEQFF. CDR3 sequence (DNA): TGTGCCAGCAGCACCCCGACTAGCGCGGGTATTGGTGAGCAGTTCTTC.

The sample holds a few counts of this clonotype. CDR3 coding DNA: TGTGCCACCAGTGGACCCACTAGCGGCTACAATGAGCAGTTCTTC. Residues: CATSGPTSGYNEQFF. The chain has TRBV24-1 and TRBJ2-1; 8 bases are shared with TRBD2. Per the germline V gene, CDR1 is KGHDR and CDR2 is SFDVKD. V dropped 5 bases and J dropped 3; count of bases not matched to a gene: 5. This CDR3 comprises 15 residues.

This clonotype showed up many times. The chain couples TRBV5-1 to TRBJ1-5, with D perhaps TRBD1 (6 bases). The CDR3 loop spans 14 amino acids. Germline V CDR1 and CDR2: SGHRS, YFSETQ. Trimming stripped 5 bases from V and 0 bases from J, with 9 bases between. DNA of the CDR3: TGCGCCAGCAGTCCAGGGGATAGCAATCAGCCCCAGCATTTT. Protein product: CASSPGDSNQPQHF.

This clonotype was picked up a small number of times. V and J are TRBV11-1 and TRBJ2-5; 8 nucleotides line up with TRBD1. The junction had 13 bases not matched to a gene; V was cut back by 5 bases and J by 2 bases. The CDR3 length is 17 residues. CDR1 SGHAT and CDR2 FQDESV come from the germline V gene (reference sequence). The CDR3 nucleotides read TGTGCCAGCAGCCCCCGTGGACAGGGTTGGAGTCAAGAGACCCAGTACTTC. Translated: CASSPRGQGWSQETQYF.

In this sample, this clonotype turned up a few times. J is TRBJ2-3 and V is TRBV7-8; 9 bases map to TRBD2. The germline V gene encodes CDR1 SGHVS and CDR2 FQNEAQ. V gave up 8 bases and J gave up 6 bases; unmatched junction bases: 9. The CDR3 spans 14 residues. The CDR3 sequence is CASAIAGERDTQYF. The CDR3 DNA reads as TGTGCCAGCGCCATAGCGGGGGAGCGGGATACGCAGTATTTT.

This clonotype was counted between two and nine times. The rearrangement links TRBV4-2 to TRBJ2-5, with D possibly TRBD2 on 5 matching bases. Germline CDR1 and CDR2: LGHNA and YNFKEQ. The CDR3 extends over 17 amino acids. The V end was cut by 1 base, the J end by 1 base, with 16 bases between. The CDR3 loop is CASSQGSSGEGQETQYF. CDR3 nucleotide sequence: TGTGCCAGCAGCCAAGGGTCTTCAGGAGAGGGCCAAGAGACCCAGTACTTC.

CDR3 nucleotides: TGTGCCAGCAGCTCCGGATGGTTCTACAATGAGCAGTTCTTC. Protein: CASSSGWFYNEQFF. The chain combines TRBV7-8 with TRBJ2-1; D uncertain. V lost 4 bases, J lost 3 bases, and 10 bases lay in between. Germline V gene sequence: CDR1 SGHVS, CDR2 FQNEAQ. The CDR3 length is 14 residues.

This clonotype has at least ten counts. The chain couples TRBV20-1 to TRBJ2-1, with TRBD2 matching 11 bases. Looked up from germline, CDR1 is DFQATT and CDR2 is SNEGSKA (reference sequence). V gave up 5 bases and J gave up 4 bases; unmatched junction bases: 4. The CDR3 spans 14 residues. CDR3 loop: CSARGLADYNEQFF. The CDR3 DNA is TGCAGTGCTCGGGGACTAGCGGATTACAATGAGCAGTTCTTC.

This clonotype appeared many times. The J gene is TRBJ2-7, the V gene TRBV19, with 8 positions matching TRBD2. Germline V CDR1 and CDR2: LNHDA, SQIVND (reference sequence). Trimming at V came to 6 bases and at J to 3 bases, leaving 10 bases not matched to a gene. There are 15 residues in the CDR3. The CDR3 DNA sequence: TGTGCCAGTAGCGCGGGATGGACTAGCCTCTACGAGCAGTACTTC. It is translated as CASSAGWTSLYEQYF.

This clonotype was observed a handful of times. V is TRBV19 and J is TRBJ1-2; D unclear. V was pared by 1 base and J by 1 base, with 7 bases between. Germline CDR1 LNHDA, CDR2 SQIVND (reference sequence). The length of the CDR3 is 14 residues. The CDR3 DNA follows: TGTGCCAGTAGTATAGTGGCCTTTAACTATGGCTACACCTTC. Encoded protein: CASSIVAFNYGYTF.

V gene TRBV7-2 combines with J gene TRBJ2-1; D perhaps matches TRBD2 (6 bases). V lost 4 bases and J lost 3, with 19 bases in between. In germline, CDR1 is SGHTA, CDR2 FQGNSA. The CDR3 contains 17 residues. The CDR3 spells CASSSSLTSSIYNEQFF. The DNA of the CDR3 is TGTGCCAGCAGCTCTAGCCTAACTAGCAGTATCTACAATGAGCAGTTCTTC.